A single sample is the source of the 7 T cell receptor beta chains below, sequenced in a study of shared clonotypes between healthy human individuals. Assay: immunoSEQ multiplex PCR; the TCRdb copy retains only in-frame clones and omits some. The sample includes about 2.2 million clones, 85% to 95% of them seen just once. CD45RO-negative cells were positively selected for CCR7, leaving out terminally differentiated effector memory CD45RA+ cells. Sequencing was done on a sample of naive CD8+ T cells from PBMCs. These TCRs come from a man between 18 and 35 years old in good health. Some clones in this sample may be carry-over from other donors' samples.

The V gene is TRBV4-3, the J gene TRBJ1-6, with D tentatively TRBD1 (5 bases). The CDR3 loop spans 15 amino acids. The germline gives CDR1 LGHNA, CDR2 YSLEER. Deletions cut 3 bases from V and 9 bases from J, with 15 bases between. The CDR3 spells CASSQLRDRVSPLHF. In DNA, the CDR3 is TGCGCCAGCAGCCAGCTCCGGGACCGGGTTTCACCCCTCCACTTT.

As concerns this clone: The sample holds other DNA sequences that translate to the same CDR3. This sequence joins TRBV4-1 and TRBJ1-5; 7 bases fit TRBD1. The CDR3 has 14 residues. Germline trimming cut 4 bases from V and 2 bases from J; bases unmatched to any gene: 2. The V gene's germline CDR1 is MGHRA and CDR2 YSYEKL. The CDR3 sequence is CASSLGQGNQPQHF. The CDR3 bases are TGCGCCAGCAGCCTCGGACAGGGCAATCAGCCCCAGCATTTT.

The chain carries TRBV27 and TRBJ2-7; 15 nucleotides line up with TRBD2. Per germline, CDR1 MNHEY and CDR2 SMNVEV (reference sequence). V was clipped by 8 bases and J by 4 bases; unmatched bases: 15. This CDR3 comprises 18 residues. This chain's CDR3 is CASALVGLAGGPLYEQYF. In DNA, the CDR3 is TGTGCCAGCGCCTTGGTGGGACTAGCGGGAGGCCCTCTTTACGAGCAGTACTTC.

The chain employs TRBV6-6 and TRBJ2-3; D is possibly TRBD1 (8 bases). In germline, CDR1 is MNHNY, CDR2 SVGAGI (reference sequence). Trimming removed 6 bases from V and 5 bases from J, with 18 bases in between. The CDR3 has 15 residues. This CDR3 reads CASSYRGGAVDTQYF. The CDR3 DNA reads TGTGCCAGCAGCTACAGGGGGGGGGCCGTAGATACGCAGTATTTT.

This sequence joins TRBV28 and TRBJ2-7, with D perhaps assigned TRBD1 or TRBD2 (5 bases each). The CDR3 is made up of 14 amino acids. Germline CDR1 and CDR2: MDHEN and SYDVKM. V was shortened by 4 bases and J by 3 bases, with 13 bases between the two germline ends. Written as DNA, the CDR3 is TGTGCCAGCAGTTCCTGGACACGGGGCTACGAGCAGTACTTC. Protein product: CASSSWTRGYEQYF.

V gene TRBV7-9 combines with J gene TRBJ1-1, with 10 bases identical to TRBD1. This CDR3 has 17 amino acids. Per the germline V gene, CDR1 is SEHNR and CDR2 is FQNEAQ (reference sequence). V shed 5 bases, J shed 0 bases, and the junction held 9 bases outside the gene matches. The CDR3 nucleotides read TGTGCCAGCAGCCCGGGGGGGACAGGGGCCTTGAACACTGAAGCTTTCTTT. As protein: CASSPGGTGALNTEAFF. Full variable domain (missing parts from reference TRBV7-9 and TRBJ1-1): DTGVSQNPRHKITKRGQNVTFRCDPISEHNRLYWYRQTLGQGPEFLTYFQNEAQLEKSRLLSDRFSAERPKGSFSTLEIQRTEQGDSAMYLCASSPGGTGALNTEAFFGQGTRLTVV.

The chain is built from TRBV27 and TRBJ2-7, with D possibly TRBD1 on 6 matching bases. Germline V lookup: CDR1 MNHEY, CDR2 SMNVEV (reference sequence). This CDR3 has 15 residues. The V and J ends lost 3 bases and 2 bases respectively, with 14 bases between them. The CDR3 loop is CASSFGSEGAYEQYF. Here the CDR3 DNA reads TGTGCCAGCAGTTTTGGGTCAGAGGGGGCCTACGAGCAGTACTTC.